These 19 T cell receptor beta chains were sequenced from one sample in a study of cytomegalovirus exposure and HLA in healthy donors (dated by TCRdb to 2016 to 2017). Library generation was performed with the immunoSEQ multiplex PCR assay. A mixture of 60 forward primers for TCR Vbeta segments and 13 reverse primers for TCR Jbeta segments was used in the multiplex PCR. TCRdb holds this immuneACCESS table with in-frame rearrangements only. Some clones are missing; in checked studies, unresolved V genes explain under half, and the rest has no known cause. The sample includes approximately 37,000 clones, with approximately 80% observed a single time. The ten largest make up about 10% of the sample. What was sequenced was PBMCs. The receptors were sampled from a young woman in good health and CMV-seropositive.

The gene calls are TRBV9 and TRBJ2-6; TRBD1 matches 11 bases. This CDR3 region has 20 residues. V lost 3 bases and J lost 2; bases outside the gene matches: 13. CDR1 and CDR2 (germline): SGDLS, YYNGEE. CDR3: CASSAAVGTGGTAGANVLTF. CDR3 nucleotides: TGTGCCAGCAGCGCCGCGGTTGGGACAGGGGGAACCGCTGGGGCCAACGTCCTGACTTTC.

This clone was detected once. The J gene is TRBJ2-1, the V gene TRBV19; no reliable D call. Trimming stripped 9 bases from V and 2 bases from J, with 17 bases between. The CDR3 has 15 amino acids. The germline CDR1 and CDR2 sequences are LNHDA and SQIVND (reference sequence). For the CDR3, the DNA is TGTGCCAGATTGATAATAGCCGCGACCTACAATGAGCAGTTCTTC. Amino acid sequence: CARLIIAATYNEQFF.

The J gene is TRBJ2-2, the V gene TRBV19; 8 bases align to TRBD2. The trim removed 1 base at V and 7 bases at J, leaving 5 bases unmatched. CDR3 size: 15 residues. The germline CDR1 and CDR2 sequences are LNHDA and SQIVND (reference sequence). CDR3 sequence: CASSIGTSYGGELFF. CDR3 sequence (DNA): TGTGCCAGTAGTATAGGGACTAGCTACGGCGGGGAGCTGTTTTTT.

The gene calls are TRBV29-1 and TRBJ2-2, with 8 nucleotides matching TRBD1. The germline V gene has CDR1 SQVTM and CDR2 ANQGSEA. This CDR3 is built from 17 residues. V dropped 5 bases and J dropped 4; count of bases not matched to a gene: 15. This chain's CDR3 is CSVSIFGQGSFTGELFF. The CDR3 DNA reads as TGCAGCGTTTCGATCTTCGGACAGGGTAGTTTCACCGGGGAGCTGTTTTTT.

This clone has only one observation. This chain joins TRBV11-2 and TRBJ1-3; 7 nucleotides match TRBD1. Germline trimming cut 7 bases from V and 0 bases from J; bases unmatched to any gene: 3. The CDR3 is 14 amino acids. Germline lookup yields CDR1 SGHAT and CDR2 FQNNGV. The CDR3 DNA follows: TGTGCCAGCACGGGACAGTTCTCTGGAAACACCATATATTTT. Translation gives CASTGQFSGNTIYF.

This clone was seen a few times. The DNA of the CDR3 is TGTGCCAGCAGCAGTTACAGGGGGTCTGAAGCTTTCTTT. Translated, it gives CASSSYRGSEAFF. The V and J genes are TRBV5-6 and TRBJ1-1, with 8 bases aligning to TRBD1. The germline gives CDR1 SGHDT, CDR2 YYEEEE. V trimming: 4 bases; J trimming: 6 bases; junction bases outside the gene matches: 5. The CDR3 contains 13 residues.

This clone was seen just once. The chain joins TRBV5-1 to TRBJ2-3, with 10 bases fitting TRBD2. Per germline, CDR1 SGHRS and CDR2 YFSETQ. V lost 0 bases and J lost 6; bases outside the gene matches: 4. The CDR3 covers 15 residues. The chain's CDR3 is CASSLERGGRDTQYF. CDR3 DNA: TGCGCCAGCAGCTTGGAGCGGGGGGGCCGTGATACGCAGTATTTT.

The chain has TRBV23-1 and TRBJ2-2, with a weak D call TRBD1 (5 bases). TRBV23-1 is reported as an ORF; its role is uncertain. This CDR3 has 16 amino acids. The V and J ends lost 10 bases and 2 bases respectively, with 20 bases between them. CDR3 sequence: CATALPRQGNTGELFF. The CDR3 coding sequence is TGCGCCACCGCCCTACCTCGGCAGGGAAACACCGGGGAGCTGTTTTTT.

The CDR3 spells CASSLGGGGAVQETQYF. For the CDR3, the DNA is TGTGCCAGCAGCTTGGGTGGTGGGGGGGCCGTTCAAGAGACCCAGTACTTC. The genes are TRBV5-6 and TRBJ2-5; TRBD2 might be the D (7 bases). The V end was cut by 0 bases, the J end by 2 bases, with 17 bases between. This CDR3 comprises 17 residues. The V gene's germline CDR1 is SGHDT and CDR2 YYEEEE.

The V gene is TRBV2, the J gene TRBJ2-1; 9 nucleotides match TRBD1. CDR3 length equals 16 residues. V dropped 2 bases and J dropped 1; count of bases not matched to a gene: 3. Germline V lookup: CDR1 SNHLY, CDR2 FYNNEI. CDR3 amino acids: CASSELGQGSYNEQFF. The CDR3 DNA reads as TGTGCCAGCAGTGAACTCGGACAGGGGTCCTACAATGAGCAGTTCTTC.

V and J are TRBV5-1 and TRBJ2-7, with D tentatively TRBD1 (7 bases). V lost 7 bases and J lost 3, with 20 bases in between. The CDR3 has 15 residues. Germline loops: CDR1 SGHRS, CDR2 YFSETQ. The CDR3 sequence: CASAQQQGGHYEQYF. CDR3 nucleotide sequence: TGCGCCAGCGCACAACAGCAGGGGGGTCACTACGAGCAGTACTTC.

The gene calls are TRBV5-1 and TRBJ2-1; D may be TRBD2 (6 bases). Germline V gene sequence: CDR1 SGHRS, CDR2 YFSETQ. V lost 0 bases to trimming and J lost 9 bases, with 13 bases between them. The CDR3 runs 14 residues. The CDR3 nucleotides read TGCGCCAGCAGCTTGGAGGAGGGAAAGGGTGAGCAGTTCTTC. Translating gives CASSLEEGKGEQFF.

This chain joins TRBV9 and TRBJ2-1, with 8 nucleotides matching TRBD2. This CDR3 is 15 amino acids long. V trimming: 2 bases; J trimming: 7 bases; junction bases outside the gene matches: 8. Germline loops: CDR1 SGDLS, CDR2 YYNGEE. Here the CDR3 DNA reads TGTGCCAGCAGCGTTCCCCTAGCGGGCCCTAATGAGCAGTTCTTC. It is translated as CASSVPLAGPNEQFF.

In DNA, the CDR3 is TGTGCCAGCAGCTGGGGGACAGGGGGCCGGGGTCAAGAGACCCAGTACTTC. Protein product: CASSWGTGGRGQETQYF. The V and J genes are TRBV5-8 and TRBJ2-5; 12 bases are shared with TRBD1. The V and J ends lost 3 bases and 2 bases, in that order; junction bases with no gene match: 8. The CDR3 is 17 residues long. In germline, CDR1 is SGHTS, CDR2 YDEGEE.

The rearrangement joins TRBV7-6 to TRBJ2-3, with 7 nucleotides matching TRBD2. J gave up 2 bases and V 5 bases, and 10 bases lay outside the gene matches. Germline lookup yields CDR1 SGHVS and CDR2 FNYEAQ. The length of the CDR3 is 16 residues. CDR3: CASSGGVAVFTDTQYF. The CDR3 region has the DNA TGTGCCAGCAGCGGGGGGGTTGCGGTTTTCACAGATACGCAGTATTTT.

The J gene is TRBJ2-2, the V gene TRBV30, with 9 bases matching TRBD2. V was clipped by 2 bases and J by 0 bases; unmatched bases: 1. The CDR3 is 15 residues long. Germline V gives CDR1 GTSNPN, CDR2 SVGIG (reference sequence). In DNA, the CDR3 is TGTGCCTGGAGTTTAGCGGGGGCGAACACCGGGGAGCTGTTTTTT. Its translation: CAWSLAGANTGELFF.

The V gene is TRBV29-1, the J gene TRBJ2-1; perhaps TRBD1 as D (6 bases). CDR1 and CDR2 from the germline V gene are SQVTM and ANQGSEA. V was clipped by 0 bases and J by 4 bases, with 16 bases between them. The CDR3 totals 16 residues. The CDR3 is CSVEEPRQVLYNEQFF. Here the CDR3 DNA reads TGCAGCGTTGAAGAGCCACGACAGGTATTATACAATGAGCAGTTCTTC.

This CDR3 reads CASSFPGDEQYF. Written as DNA, the CDR3 is TGTGCCAGCAGCTTCCCCGGGGACGAGCAGTACTTC. J is TRBJ2-7 and V is TRBV7-6; tentatively, D is TRBD2 (5 bases). V lost 3 bases, J lost 5 bases, and 8 bases lay in between. The CDR3 is 12 amino acids. Germline lookup yields CDR1 SGHVS and CDR2 FNYEAQ.

The V gene is TRBV19, the J gene TRBJ1-4; the match to TRBD1 covers 7 bases. V lost 11 bases and J lost 5; bases outside the gene matches: 8. The germline V gene has CDR1 LNHDA and CDR2 SQIVND (reference sequence). CDR3 size: 13 residues. The CDR3 spells CALTGYENEKLFF. Written as DNA, the CDR3 is TGTGCCCTGACAGGGTATGAAAATGAAAAACTGTTTTTT.